The TCR beta chain described here comes from a study of T cells of healthy individuals. TCRdb called the 5' RACE reads again in MiXCR, with one record for every CDR3 protein. Of 95,000 to 100,000 distinct CDR3 sequences listed, about 16% are singletons. CDR3 size: 14 residues. In germline, CDR1 is MNHEY, CDR2 SVGEGT. With 6 bases removed from V and 7 bases from J, the gap between germline ends came to 19 bases. This chain links TRBV6-2 or TRBV6-3 with TRBJ2-7; D may be TRBD1 or TRBD2 (5 bases each). The TCR comes from a human donor in good health. The CDR3 sequence: CASRWGPDLGEQYF. CDR3 sequence (DNA): TGTGCCAGCAGATGGGGACCGGACCTGGGGGAGCAGTACTTC.